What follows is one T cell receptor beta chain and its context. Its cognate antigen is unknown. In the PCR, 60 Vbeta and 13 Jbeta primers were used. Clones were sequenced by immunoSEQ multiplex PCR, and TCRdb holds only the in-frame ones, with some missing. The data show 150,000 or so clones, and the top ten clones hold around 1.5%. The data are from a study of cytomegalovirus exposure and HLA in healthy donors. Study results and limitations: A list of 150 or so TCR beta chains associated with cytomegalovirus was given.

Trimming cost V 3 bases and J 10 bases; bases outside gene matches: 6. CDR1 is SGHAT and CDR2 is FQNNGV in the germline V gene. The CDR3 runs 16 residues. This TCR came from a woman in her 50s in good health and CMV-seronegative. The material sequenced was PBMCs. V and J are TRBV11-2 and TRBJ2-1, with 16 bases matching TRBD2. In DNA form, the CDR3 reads TGTGCCAGCAGCTTTGGGACTAGCGGGGGGGTTGGGGAGCAGTTCTTC. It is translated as CASSFGTSGGVGEQFF.